These 10 T cell receptor beta chains were sequenced from one sample in a study of T cell repertoires in cytomegalovirus infection. These receptors lack a known antigen. TCRdb called the reads again in MiXCR, with one record for every CDR3 protein. This sample has fewer than 1,000,000 distinct CDR3 sequences, with around 30% found just once. The material sequenced was cultured CD8+ T cells from PBMCs, taken from culture after CMV antigen stimulation. These receptors all stem from a human donor in good health (CMV status not recorded). Some clones in this sample may be carry-over from other donors' samples.

This clonotype was detected only a few times. This rearrangement joins TRBV2 to TRBJ1-1; TRBD1 matches 8 bases. This CDR3 is 16 amino acids long. Germline CDR1 is SNHLY and CDR2 is FYNNEI. Trimming took 4 bases from V and 1 from J; bases not matched to a gene: 8. CDR3 in amino acids: CASSAGTGAKNTEAFF. The CDR3 DNA sequence: TGTGCCAGCAGTGCCGGGACAGGAGCCAAGAACACTGAAGCTTTCTTT. Full variable domain (remainder filled in from reference TRBV2 and TRBJ1-1): EPEVTQTPSHQVTQMGQEVILRCVPISNHLYFYWYRQILGQKVEFLVSFYNNEISEKSEIFDDQFSVERPDGSNFTLKIRSTKLEDSAMYFCASSAGTGAKNTEAFFGQGTRLTVV.

V is TRBV7-6 and J is TRBJ1-2; tentatively, D is TRBD1 (5 bases). Germline-derived CDR1 and CDR2 are SGHVS and FNYEAQ. V gave up 1 base and J gave up 7 bases, with 10 bases separating them. The CDR3 sequence is 13 residues long. The CDR3 bases are TGTGCCAGCAGCTTAGTAGGGGCAGGTGGCTACACCTTC. This encodes CASSLVGAGGYTF.

This rearrangement joins TRBV12-3 or TRBV12-4 to TRBJ1-2; D not certain. V shed 1 base and J shed 6 bases, with 12 bases lying between them. This CDR3 comprises 14 residues. CDR3 in DNA: TGTGCCAGCAGTTTAGTCCCAGGCCCCGATGGCTACACCTTC. This translates into CASSLVPGPDGYTF.

The V and J genes are TRBV6-2 or TRBV6-3 and TRBJ2-3; the match to TRBD2 covers 7 bases. The CDR3 totals 15 residues. CDR1 and CDR2 (germline): MNHEY, SVGEGT. V was clipped by 2 bases and J by 5 bases; unmatched bases: 7. The chain's CDR3 is CASSYLGLEGDTQYF. The CDR3 DNA reads TGTGCCAGCAGTTACCTCGGACTAGAAGGAGATACGCAGTATTTT.

This clonotype was counted between two and nine times. This chain uses TRBV5-4 with TRBJ1-3, with D unclear. The germline CDR1 and CDR2 sequences are SGHNT and YYREEE (reference sequence). This CDR3 region has 16 residues. With 4 bases removed from V and 0 bases from J, the gap between germline ends came to 14 bases. The CDR3 sequence is CASSPMDGGSGNTIYF. In DNA form, the CDR3 reads TGTGCCAGCAGCCCTATGGACGGTGGCTCTGGAAACACCATATATTTT.

V is TRBV9 and J is TRBJ2-3, with 9 positions matching TRBD2. In germline, CDR1 is SGDLS, CDR2 YYNGEE. V shed 3 bases and J 2 bases; nucleotides not matched to a gene: 4. This CDR3 is built from 15 residues. CDR3: CASSAGLAFTDTQYF. The CDR3 DNA reads as TGTGCCAGCAGCGCGGGACTAGCTTTCACAGATACGCAGTATTTT. The complete variable domain, with remaining parts taken from reference TRBV9 and TRBJ2-3, reads DSGVTQTPKHLITATGQRVTLRCSPRSGDLSVYWYQQSLDQGLQFLIQYYNGEERAKGNILERFSAQQFPDLHSELNLSSLELGDSALYFCASSAGLAFTDTQYFGPGTRLTVL.

This clonotype was recorded a few times. V usage is TRBV6-5 and J usage is TRBJ1-2, with D perhaps matching TRBD1 (6 bases). CDR3 length: 16 amino acids. Germline values: CDR1 MNHEY, CDR2 SVGAGI. The V end lost 0 bases, the J end lost 3 bases, and 14 bases lay between the germline ends. CDR3 sequence (DNA): TGTGCCAGCAGTTACTCGAGTGCAGGGGCAGACTATGGCTACACCTTC. The encoded protein is CASSYSSAGADYGYTF.

This chain joins TRBV5-5 and TRBJ2-7; D remains unclear. Germline V gives CDR1 SGHKS, CDR2 YYEKEE (reference sequence). The CDR3 is made up of 14 amino acids. The V end was cut by 1 base, the J end by 0 bases, with 8 bases between. The CDR3 protein is CASSLWLSSYEQYF. The DNA of the CDR3 is TGTGCCAGCAGCTTGTGGTTAAGCTCCTACGAGCAGTACTTC.

This CDR3 reads CSVEGTSGGTYNEQFF. Here the CDR3 DNA reads TGCAGCGTTGAAGGGACTAGCGGGGGGACCTACAATGAGCAGTTCTTC. The chain links TRBV29-1 to TRBJ2-1, with 14 nucleotides matching TRBD2. The CDR3 is 16 amino acids. With V trimmed by 1 base and J by 2 bases, 1 base remained unmatched. The germline V gene encodes CDR1 SQVTM and CDR2 ANQGSEA.

A few counts support this clonotype. The V and J genes are TRBV25-1 and TRBJ2-5; the D is unclear. V gave up 1 base and J gave up 1 base, with 10 bases separating them. The length of the CDR3 is 15 residues. Looked up from germline, CDR1 is MGHDK and CDR2 is SYGVNS. CDR3 bases: TGTGCCAGCAGTGAATGGGCCGGCCGCCAAGAGACCCAGTACTTC. This encodes CASSEWAGRQETQYF.